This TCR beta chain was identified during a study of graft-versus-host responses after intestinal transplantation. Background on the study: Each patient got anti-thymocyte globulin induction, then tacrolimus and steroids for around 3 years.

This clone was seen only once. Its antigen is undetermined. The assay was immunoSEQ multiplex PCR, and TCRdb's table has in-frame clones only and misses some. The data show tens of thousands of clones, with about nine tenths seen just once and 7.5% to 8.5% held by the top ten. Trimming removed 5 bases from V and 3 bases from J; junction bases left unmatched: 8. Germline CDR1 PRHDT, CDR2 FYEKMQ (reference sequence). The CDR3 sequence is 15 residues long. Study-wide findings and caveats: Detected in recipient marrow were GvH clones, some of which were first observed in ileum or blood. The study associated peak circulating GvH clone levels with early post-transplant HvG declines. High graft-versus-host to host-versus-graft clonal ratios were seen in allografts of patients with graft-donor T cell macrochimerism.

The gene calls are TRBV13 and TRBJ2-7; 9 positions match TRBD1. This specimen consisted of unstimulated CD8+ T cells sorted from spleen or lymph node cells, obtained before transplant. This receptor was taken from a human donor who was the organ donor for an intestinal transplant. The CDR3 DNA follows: TGTGCCAGCAGCCACGCGGGGACAGGGCTCTACGAGCAGTACTTC. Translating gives CASSHAGTGLYEQYF.